The T cell receptor (beta chain) under discussion was sequenced for a study of cytomegalovirus exposure and HLA in healthy donors. Amplification used 60 Vbeta primers and 13 Jbeta primers. Measured with immunoSEQ multiplex PCR; TCRdb has only the in-frame clones, and not every one. Of about 73,000 clones listed, roughly 70% are singletons. Whole-study results and caveats: TCR beta sequences numbering roughly 18,000 were associated with HLA alleles at 0.05 false discovery rate in a later analysis.

As concerns this clone: The antigen is undetermined.

Sequencing was done on a sample of PBMCs. This sequence originates from an older man in good health and CMV-seronegative.

The CDR3 reads CACTRDRANTGELFF. CDR3 DNA: TGTGCCTGTACAAGAGACAGGGCGAACACCGGGGAGCTGTTTTTT. The chain combines TRBV6-1 with TRBJ2-2; 7 nucleotides line up with TRBD1. CDR3 size: 15 residues. The junction had 9 bases not matched to a gene; V was cut back by 11 bases and J by 0 bases. The germline V gene has CDR1 MNHNS and CDR2 SASEGT.